Here is one T cell receptor (beta chain) with its context. Each of the patients experienced relapse following autologous stem cell transplantation, and their brentuximab vedotin exposure differed. Progressive disease, partial response or complete response was each patient's best response. This sample is part of a study of PD-1 blockade in classical Hodgkin lymphoma. The method was immunoSEQ multiplex PCR; TCRdb's version includes in-frame clones alone and lacks a portion of them. This repertoire shows some 64,000 clones, approximately 92% found once; its top ten account for about 15%. The CDR3 spans 15 residues. Deletions cut 11 bases from V and 0 bases from J, with 17 bases between. The germline V gene has CDR1 SNHLY and CDR2 FYNNEI.

The TCR was taken from a human donor with classical Hodgkin lymphoma. The material sequenced was peripheral blood mononuclear cells (PBMCs), taken at baseline. The chain couples TRBV2 to TRBJ2-1; D unresolved. The DNA of the CDR3 is TGTGCCGGAGCCTCGTCGGCGGACTCCTACAATGAGCAGTTCTTC. Its protein is CAGASSADSYNEQFF.